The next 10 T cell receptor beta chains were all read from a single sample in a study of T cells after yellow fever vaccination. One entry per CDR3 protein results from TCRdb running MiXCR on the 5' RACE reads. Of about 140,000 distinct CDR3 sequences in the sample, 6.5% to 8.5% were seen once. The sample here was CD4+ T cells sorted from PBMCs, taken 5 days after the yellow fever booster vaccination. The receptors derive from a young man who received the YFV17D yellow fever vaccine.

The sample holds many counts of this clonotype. CDR3 DNA: TGCAGTGCAACTTGGACAGGGGCTGAAAAACTGTTTTTT. This codes for CSATWTGAEKLFF. V is TRBV20-1 and J is TRBJ1-4; 9 bases line up with TRBD1. The CDR3 contains 13 residues. Trimming at V came to 6 bases and at J to 7 bases, leaving 6 bases not matched to a gene. CDR1 and CDR2 (germline): DFQATT, SNEGSKA (reference sequence).

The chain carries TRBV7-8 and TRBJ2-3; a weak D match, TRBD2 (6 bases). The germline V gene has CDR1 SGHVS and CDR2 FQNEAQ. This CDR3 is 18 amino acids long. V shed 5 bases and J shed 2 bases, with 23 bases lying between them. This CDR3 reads CASSKTPASVSLTDTQYF. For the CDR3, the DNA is TGTGCCAGCAGCAAAACCCCTGCTAGCGTGAGCCTCACAGATACGCAGTATTTT.

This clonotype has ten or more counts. The CDR3 region is CASSLFRSTGPTRYNEQFF. As DNA, the CDR3 is TGTGCCAGCAGTTTATTCCGCTCGACAGGGCCGACCCGGTACAATGAGCAGTTCTTC. This chain uses TRBV28 with TRBJ2-1, with 7 bases that match TRBD1. The J segment lost 4 bases and the V segment lost 1 base, leaving 16 bases of the junction unmatched. CDR1 is MDHEN and CDR2 is SYDVKM in the germline V gene. The CDR3 consists of 19 residues.

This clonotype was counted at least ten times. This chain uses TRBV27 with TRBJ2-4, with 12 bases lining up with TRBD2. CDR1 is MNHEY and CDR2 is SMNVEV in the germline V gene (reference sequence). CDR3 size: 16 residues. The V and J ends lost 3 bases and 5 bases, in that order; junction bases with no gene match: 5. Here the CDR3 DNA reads TGTGCCAGCAGTTTGGGGCTAGCGGGGGGGGAAAACATTCAGTACTTC. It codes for CASSLGLAGGENIQYF.

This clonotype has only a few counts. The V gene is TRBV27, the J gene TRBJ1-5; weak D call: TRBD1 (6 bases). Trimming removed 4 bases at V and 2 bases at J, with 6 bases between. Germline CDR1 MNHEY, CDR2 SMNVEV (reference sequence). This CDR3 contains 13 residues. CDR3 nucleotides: TGTGCCAGCAGTTGGACAGGCAATCAGCCCCAGCATTTT. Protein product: CASSWTGNQPQHF.

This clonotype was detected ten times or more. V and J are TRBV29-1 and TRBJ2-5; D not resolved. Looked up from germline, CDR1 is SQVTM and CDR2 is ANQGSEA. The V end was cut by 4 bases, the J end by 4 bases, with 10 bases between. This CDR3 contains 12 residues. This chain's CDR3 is CSVAGPGETQYF. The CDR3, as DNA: TGCAGCGTTGCGGGCCCGGGAGAGACCCAGTACTTC.

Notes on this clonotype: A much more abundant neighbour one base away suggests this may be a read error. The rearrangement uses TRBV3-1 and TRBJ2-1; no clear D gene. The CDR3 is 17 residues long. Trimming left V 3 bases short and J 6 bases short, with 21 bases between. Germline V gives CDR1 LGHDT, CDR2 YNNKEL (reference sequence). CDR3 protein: CASSHASGSSLSNEQFF. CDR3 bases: TGTGCCAGCAGCCACGCTTCTGGGTCGAGTCTTTCCAATGAGCAGTTCTTC.

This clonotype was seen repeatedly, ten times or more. The CDR3 sequence is CSAPRVEENIQYF. CDR3 sequence (DNA): TGCAGTGCTCCCCGGGTTGAAGAAAACATTCAGTACTTC. V is TRBV20-1 and J is TRBJ2-4; no clear D gene. Germline values: CDR1 DFQATT, CDR2 SNEGSKA (reference sequence). The CDR3 has 13 residues. Trimming cost V 5 bases and J 5 bases, with 13 bases left between them.

CDR3 amino acids: CASRGMDSEQYF. CDR3 nucleotide sequence: TGTGCCAGCAGGGGGATGGATTCCGAGCAGTACTTC. The chain recombines TRBV28 with TRBJ2-7; D unresolved. The CDR3 runs 12 residues. Germline CDR1 is MDHEN and CDR2 is SYDVKM. Trimming removed 6 bases from V and 6 bases from J, with 12 bases in between.

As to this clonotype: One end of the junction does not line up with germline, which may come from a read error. The CDR3 loop is CASSLGGLAGAAPGNF. The DNA of the CDR3 is TGTGCCAGCAGTTTAGGAGGCCTAGCGGGAGCCGCCCCCGGGAACTTC. J is TRBJ2-1 and V is TRBV28; 10 bases map to TRBD2. CDR1 is MDHEN, CDR2 SYDVKM, per germline. This CDR3 spans 16 amino acids.